The clone carrying this T cell receptor (beta chain) was observed once. The repertoire was sequenced with immunoSEQ multiplex PCR; TCRdb's copy has only in-frame clones and lacks some. The sample carries roughly 440,000 clones, approximately 88% recorded once. This record belongs to a study of blood T cell repertoires in COVID-19. The CDR3 sequence is 15 residues long. V dropped 1 base and J dropped 7 bases, with 15 bases sitting between them. Germline CDR1 is SGHRS and CDR2 is YFSETQ. This TCR was recovered from a woman aged 45-65 years with COVID-19, enrolled during active disease. The sequencing input was peripheral blood. This sequence joins TRBV5-1 and TRBJ1-5; tentative D call: TRBD1 (6 bases). The CDR3 reads CASSLSGGLEQPQHF. Written as DNA, the CDR3 is TGCGCCAGCAGCTTGTCGGGGGGCCTGGAACAGCCCCAGCATTTT.